These 19 T cell receptor beta chains were all obtained from the same sample, sequenced in a study of T cells after yellow fever vaccination. TCRdb reanalysed the 5' RACE reads using MiXCR and keeps one entry per CDR3 protein. This sample carries 320,000 or so distinct CDR3 sequences, 8% to 9.5% of them seen once, and the ten largest clones take around 17%. This sample comprised PBMCs, obtained roughly 45 days after the first yellow fever vaccination. Receptors originate from a man aged 18 to 29 who received the YFV17D yellow fever vaccine.

V and J are TRBV4-3 and TRBJ1-1; TRBD1 matches 7 bases. This CDR3 is 17 amino acids long. Germline V gene lookup returns CDR1 LGHNA and CDR2 YSLEER. J lost 1 base, V lost 0 bases, and 8 bases had no gene match. CDR3 nucleotides: TGCGCCAGCAGCCAAGATCCTGGTTGGACAGGGAACACTGAAGCTTTCTTT. It translates to CASSQDPGWTGNTEAFF.

There are a few counts of this clonotype. This chain connects TRBV27 to TRBJ2-2, with 7 bases matching TRBD1. J was trimmed by 5 bases and V by 3 bases; bases with no gene match: 6. This CDR3 contains 15 residues. Germline V gene sequence: CDR1 MNHEY, CDR2 SMNVEV (reference sequence). The CDR3 loop reads CASSFSGGITGELFF. CDR3 DNA sequence: TGTGCCAGCAGTTTTTCAGGGGGAATTACCGGGGAGCTGTTTTTT.

This clonotype was counted at least ten times. This chain uses TRBV27 with TRBJ2-3, with TRBD2 matching over 9 bases. The CDR3 extends over 16 amino acids. The V segment lost 3 bases and the J segment 5 bases; nucleotides outside the gene matches: 9. Germline V lookup: CDR1 MNHEY, CDR2 SMNVEV (reference sequence). The DNA of the CDR3 is TGTGCCAGCAGTTTCATGTTTCCAGCGGGGGGAGATACGCAGTATTTT. It codes for CASSFMFPAGGDTQYF.

This chain connects TRBV6-1 to TRBJ1-1, with D unresolved. The CDR3 is 15 residues long. Germline values: CDR1 MNHNS, CDR2 SASEGT. The V end lost 2 bases, the J end lost 2 bases, and 12 bases lay between the germline ends. CDR3 in DNA: TGTGCCAGCAGTGAAACGATCCGTTTCAACACTGAAGCTTTCTTT. Its translation is CASSETIRFNTEAFF.

This clonotype was picked up a small number of times. The chain is built from TRBV4-3 and TRBJ1-1; a weak D match, TRBD1 (5 bases). This CDR3 spans 13 amino acids. Trimming removed 0 bases from V and 8 bases from J, with 10 bases in between. Germline-derived CDR1 and CDR2 are LGHNA and YSLEER. CDR3 loop: CASSQDQGREAFF. DNA of the CDR3: TGCGCCAGCAGCCAAGATCAGGGACGGGAAGCTTTCTTT.

This chain uses TRBV20-1 with TRBJ1-3; D remains ambiguous. Trimming removed 4 bases at V and 1 base at J, with 11 bases between. The CDR3 contains 14 residues. CDR1 and CDR2 (germline): DFQATT, SNEGSKA (reference sequence). The CDR3 region has the DNA TGCAGTGCTAATCGGAGAACATCTGGAAACACCATATATTTT. This codes for CSANRRTSGNTIYF.

This clonotype has only a few counts. The CDR3 bases are TGTGCCAGTAATAACAGGGGGCTTATGAACACTGAAGCTTTCTTT. Residues: CASNNRGLMNTEAFF. This chain joins TRBV19 and TRBJ1-1; TRBD1 matches 9 bases. Unmatched junction bases numbered 6, after V lost 7 bases and J lost 0 bases. This CDR3 has 15 residues. Germline V gives CDR1 LNHDA, CDR2 SQIVND (reference sequence).

This clonotype was recorded a few times. The rearrangement uses TRBV3-1 and TRBJ1-5; perhaps TRBD1 as D (5 bases). V lost 3 bases, J lost 5 bases, and 17 bases lay in between. The germline gives CDR1 LGHDT, CDR2 YNNKEL (reference sequence). The CDR3 contains 16 residues. CDR3 in DNA: TGTGCCAGCAGCCACGGATGGTCGGGGGGACATCAGCCCCAGCATTTT. This gives the protein CASSHGWSGGHQPQHF.

J is TRBJ1-1 and V is TRBV7-2, with D hard to call. Deletions cut 2 bases from V and 2 bases from J, with 9 bases between. Germline values: CDR1 SGHTA, CDR2 FQGNSA. The CDR3 is 14 amino acids. For the CDR3, the DNA is TGTGCCAGCAGCTTATTGGGATCCAACACTGAAGCTTTCTTT. Translated, it gives CASSLLGSNTEAFF.

As concerns this clonotype: The junction and the germline gene differ at one end; a read error may be behind it. The V and J genes are TRBV7-9 and TRBJ2-7; D is unclear. The CDR3 spans 13 residues. Germline CDR1 SEHNR, CDR2 FQNEAQ (reference sequence). In nucleotides, the CDR3 is TGTGCCAGCAGCTCCCCCCTGGGCAGGACCTTAAGCTTC. Its protein is CASSSPLGRTLSF.

This clonotype was picked up a small number of times. The chain is built from TRBV4-1 and TRBJ1-5, with a possible D match to TRBD1 (6 bases). V was cut by 2 bases and J by 6 bases, with 23 bases left in between. Germline V gene lookup returns CDR1 MGHRA and CDR2 YSYEKL. The CDR3 covers 18 residues. The CDR3 sequence is CASSQPNRAGVGGQPQHF. The CDR3 region has the DNA TGCGCCAGCAGCCAACCCAATAGGGCAGGGGTCGGGGGTCAGCCCCAGCATTTT.

This clonotype was seen only a few times. The chain recombines TRBV6-5 with TRBJ1-6, with D unclear. This CDR3 has 14 amino acids. Trimming shortened V by 3 bases and J by 0 bases, and 3 bases separated the two germline ends. Per the germline V gene, CDR1 is MNHEY and CDR2 is SVGAGI. This CDR3 is CASSYFSYNSPLHF. CDR3 bases: TGTGCCAGCAGTTATTTCTCCTATAATTCACCCCTCCACTTT.

The table lists this clonotype with many counts. J is TRBJ2-3 and V is TRBV24-1; D uncertain. Trimming shortened V by 5 bases and J by 3 bases, and 8 bases separated the two germline ends. The CDR3 runs 13 residues. CDR1 is KGHDR, CDR2 SFDVKD, per germline. The CDR3 region is CATSGRRTDTQYF. The CDR3, as DNA: TGTGCCACCAGTGGGCGGCGGACAGATACGCAGTATTTT.

This clonotype was seen only a few times. The chain carries TRBV7-6 and TRBJ2-3, with a tentative D call TRBD2 (6 bases). Germline CDR1 and CDR2: SGHVS and FNYEAQ. CDR3 length equals 15 residues. V lost 4 bases and J lost 0, with 11 bases in between. CDR3 protein: CASSSRLESTDTQYF. The CDR3 DNA reads as TGTGCCAGCAGCTCTAGACTAGAAAGCACAGATACGCAGTATTTT. The variable domain in full, completed from reference TRBV7-6 and TRBJ2-3, reads GAGVSQSPRYKVTKRGQDVALRCDPISGHVSLYWYRQALGQGPEFLTYFNYEAQQDKSGLPNDRFSAERPEGSISTLTIQRTEQRDSAMYRCASSSRLESTDTQYFGPGTRLTVL.

The CDR3 loop reads CSVEIPGVQPQHF. Here the CDR3 DNA reads TGCAGCGTTGAAATTCCTGGAGTCCAGCCCCAGCATTTT. This sequence joins TRBV29-1 and TRBJ1-5; D is undetermined. V gave up 2 bases and J gave up 7 bases, with 12 bases separating them. This CDR3 is built from 13 residues. Per the germline V gene, CDR1 is SQVTM and CDR2 is ANQGSEA.

This chain uses TRBV20-1 with TRBJ1-2; D possibly corresponds to TRBD1 (5 bases). Trimming removed 0 bases at V and 2 bases at J, with 16 bases between. Germline CDR1 and CDR2: DFQATT and SNEGSKA (reference sequence). The CDR3 is 16 residues long. The CDR3 spells CSARDQFDRENYGYTF. CDR3 nucleotides: TGCAGTGCTAGAGATCAGTTTGACAGAGAAAACTATGGCTACACCTTC.

This clonotype appeared a few times. The rearrangement links TRBV20-1 to TRBJ2-2, with 7 bases lining up with TRBD1. Per germline, CDR1 DFQATT and CDR2 SNEGSKA (reference sequence). V lost 6 bases, J lost 5 bases, and 3 bases stayed unmatched. The CDR3 spans 12 residues. The CDR3 coding sequence is TGCAGTGCCCCCAGGGGGACCGGGGAGCTGTTTTTT. Translation gives CSAPRGTGELFF.

This clonotype was recorded a few times. The chain combines TRBV5-1 with TRBJ2-3, with TRBD2 matching 8 bases. There are 16 residues in the CDR3. In germline, CDR1 is SGHRS, CDR2 YFSETQ. V lost 4 bases, J lost 8 bases, and 15 bases stayed unmatched. The DNA for the CDR3 is TGCGCCAGCAGCACAATCCGGGGGGGCCCGATGGGTACGCAGTATTTT. Its protein product is CASSTIRGGPMGTQYF.

This clonotype was seen more than once but under ten times. J is TRBJ1-5 and V is TRBV2; D gene uncertain. Looked up from germline, CDR1 is SNHLY and CDR2 is FYNNEI. The CDR3 extends over 13 amino acids. V was shortened by 7 bases and J by 2 bases, with 9 bases between the two germline ends. CDR3 sequence: CASMGNGNQPQHF. The CDR3 DNA is TGTGCCAGCATGGGAAACGGCAATCAGCCCCAGCATTTT.